The present T cell receptor (beta chain) was sequenced within a study of cytomegalovirus exposure and HLA in healthy donors. V was pared by 0 bases and J by 5 bases, with 3 bases of the junction left unmatched. Germline assignment: CDR1 KGHSH and CDR2 LQKENI. This CDR3 contains 15 residues. It was with 60 Vbeta and 13 Jbeta primers that the PCR ran. The protocol was immunoSEQ multiplex PCR, while the TCRdb copy is restricted to in-frame clones and leaves out a portion. The sample has approximately 140,000 clones, approximately 80% seen once. The TCR was taken from a woman aged 40 to 49 in good health and CMV-seronegative. The chain employs TRBV18 and TRBJ2-1; 8 bases agree with TRBD2. The sequenced sample consisted of PBMCs. The CDR3 coding sequence is TGTGCCAGCTCACCACCAGCGGGAGACCACAATGAGCAGTTCTTC. It specifies CASSPPAGDHNEQFF.